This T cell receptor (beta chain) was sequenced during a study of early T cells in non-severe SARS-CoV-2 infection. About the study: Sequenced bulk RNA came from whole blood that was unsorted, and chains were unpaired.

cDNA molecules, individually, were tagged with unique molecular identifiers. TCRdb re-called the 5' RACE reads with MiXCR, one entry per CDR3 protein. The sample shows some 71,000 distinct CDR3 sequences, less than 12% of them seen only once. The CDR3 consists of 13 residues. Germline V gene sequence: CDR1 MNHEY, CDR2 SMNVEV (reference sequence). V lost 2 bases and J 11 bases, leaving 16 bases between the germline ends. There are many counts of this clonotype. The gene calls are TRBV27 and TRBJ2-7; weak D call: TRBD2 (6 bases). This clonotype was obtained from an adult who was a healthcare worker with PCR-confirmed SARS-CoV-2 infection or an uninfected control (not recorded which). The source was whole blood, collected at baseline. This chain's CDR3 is CASSLRDTSGEYF. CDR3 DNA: TGTGCCAGCAGTTTACGGGATACCTCGGGGGAGTACTTC.